Each of the 18 T cell receptor beta chains below was sequenced from the same sample in a study of cytomegalovirus exposure and HLA in healthy donors. 60 Vbeta and 13 Jbeta primers were used in PCR. Here immunoSEQ multiplex PCR was the method, and the copy in TCRdb shows in-frame clones only, minus some. The data hold 180,000 or so clones, with about four fifths observed a single time. The sequenced sample was PBMCs. These receptors were collected from a middle-aged man in good health and CMV-seronegative.

The chain carries TRBV13 and TRBJ2-3; perhaps TRBD2 as D (6 bases). Germline CDR1 and CDR2: PRHDT and FYEKMQ (reference sequence). Trimming removed 3 bases at V and 0 bases at J, with 13 bases between. The CDR3 is 16 amino acids. CDR3 nucleotide sequence: TGTGCCAGCAGCTTGTACGCGGGGTCTAGCACAGATACGCAGTATTTT. It specifies CASSLYAGSSTDTQYF.

CDR3 region: CASSPRTSYNEQFF. CDR3 DNA sequence: TGCGCCAGCAGCCCTCGGACTAGTTACAATGAGCAGTTCTTC. The chain combines TRBV5-1 with TRBJ2-1; 7 bases agree with TRBD2. V lost 4 bases and J lost 4; bases outside the gene matches: 5. Germline V lookup: CDR1 SGHRS, CDR2 YFSETQ. This CDR3 region has 14 residues.

The chain is built from TRBV6-6 and TRBJ1-1, with TRBD1 as a possible D gene (6 bases). This CDR3 contains 16 residues. The germline V and J ends were trimmed by 6 bases and 3 bases, with 20 bases remaining between them. Germline CDR1 and CDR2: MNHNY and SVGAGI (reference sequence). The CDR3: CASRHPRSGGHTEAFF. CDR3 DNA: TGTGCCAGCAGACATCCGCGGTCCGGGGGGCACACTGAAGCTTTCTTT.

The chain carries TRBV4-3 and TRBJ2-1; possible D gene TRBD2, 5 bases. The germline V gene has CDR1 LGHNA and CDR2 YSLEER. The germline V and J ends were trimmed by 1 base and 9 bases, with 10 bases remaining between them. This CDR3 is 13 amino acids long. DNA of the CDR3: TGCGCCAGCAGCCAAGCCGCCGCGGGTGAGCAGTTCTTC. Translated: CASSQAAAGEQFF.

The chain recombines TRBV7-6 with TRBJ2-7; 14 bases are shared with TRBD2. Germline V gives CDR1 SGHVS, CDR2 FNYEAQ. The CDR3 has 16 residues. Trimming at V came to 1 base and at J to 3 bases, leaving 2 bases not matched to a gene. The CDR3 bases are TGTGCCAGCAGCTTAGGACTAGCGGGAGGGAACTACGAGCAGTACTTC. It is translated as CASSLGLAGGNYEQYF. Filled out from reference TRBV7-6 and TRBJ2-7, the complete variable domain reads GAGVSQSPRYKVTKRGQDVALRCDPISGHVSLYWYRQALGQGPEFLTYFNYEAQQDKSGLPNDRFSAERPEGSISTLTIQRTEQRDSAMYRCASSLGLAGGNYEQYFGPGTRLTVT.

V usage is TRBV7-8 and J usage is TRBJ1-3; D is possibly TRBD1 (6 bases). V was pared by 0 bases and J by 2 bases, with 11 bases between. This CDR3 region has 16 residues. Germline values: CDR1 SGHVS, CDR2 FQNEAQ. The CDR3 sequence: CASSLAAGATGNTIYF. DNA for the CDR3: TGTGCCAGCAGCTTAGCCGCAGGGGCAACTGGAAACACCATATATTTT.

This chain uses TRBV7-6 with TRBJ2-2; 8 positions match TRBD2. The CDR3 sequence is 16 residues long. Germline CDR1 is SGHVS and CDR2 is FNYEAQ. After removal of 4 bases from V and 8 bases from J, the junction contained 12 bases not matched to a gene. CDR3 residues: CASSSNRAGVGGELFF. DNA for the CDR3: TGTGCCAGCAGCTCCAATCGAGCGGGAGTGGGGGGGGAGCTGTTTTTT.

The sample holds one count of this clone. J is TRBJ1-1 and V is TRBV7-6; D remains ambiguous. This CDR3 contains 16 residues. Between the trimmed V and J ends, which lost 4 bases and 3 bases, there was a span of 18 bases. Looked up from germline, CDR1 is SGHVS and CDR2 is FNYEAQ. CDR3 loop: CASSSPGMSRDTEAFF. The CDR3 nucleotides read TGTGCCAGCAGCTCCCCCGGGATGTCGAGGGACACTGAAGCTTTCTTT.

This clone showed up just a few times. The chain couples TRBV2 to TRBJ1-1; 8 nucleotides line up with TRBD1. This CDR3 is built from 14 residues. Germline V lookup: CDR1 SNHLY, CDR2 FYNNEI. V was clipped by 7 bases and J by 1 base; unmatched bases: 5. The chain's CDR3 is CASTRTGTNTEAFF. CDR3 bases: TGTGCCAGCACCAGGACAGGGACGAACACTGAAGCTTTCTTT.

Remarks on this clone: Compared with germline, one end of the junction differs, possibly owing to a read error. V is TRBV7-7 and J is TRBJ2-2, with 14 bases identical to TRBD2. The V gene's germline CDR1 is SSHAT and CDR2 FNYEAQ (reference sequence). The CDR3 spans 18 residues. Written as DNA, the CDR3 is TGTGCTAGCAGCCCAGACGGGACTAGCGGGGGCGGCACCGGGGAGCTGTTTTTT. This gives the protein CASSPDGTSGGGTGELFF.

Comments on this clone: The sample carries other DNA sequences with the same CDR3. The chain combines TRBV5-5 with TRBJ1-4, with 11 bases fitting TRBD1. V lost 0 bases and J lost 8; bases outside the gene matches: 0. The CDR3 loop spans 14 amino acids. Germline lookup yields CDR1 SGHKS and CDR2 YYEKEE (reference sequence). The CDR3 loop reads CASSLGTGGEKLFF. In nucleotides, the CDR3 is TGTGCCAGCAGCTTGGGGACAGGGGGCGAAAAACTGTTTTTT.

The rearrangement joins TRBV28 to TRBJ2-7; TRBD2 might be the D (6 bases). The CDR3 extends over 15 amino acids. Germline V lookup: CDR1 MDHEN, CDR2 SYDVKM. V dropped 9 bases and J dropped 3 bases, with 21 bases sitting between them. The CDR3 nucleotides are TGTGCCAGTCAAGTGGGAGGAGCAGTCTACTACGAGCAGTACTTC. It specifies CASQVGGAVYYEQYF.

The chain links TRBV7-2 to TRBJ2-7; D gene ambiguous. Germline V lookup: CDR1 SGHTA, CDR2 FQGNSA. V lost 4 bases to trimming and J lost 7 bases, with 11 bases between them. The length of the CDR3 is 12 residues. CDR3 coding DNA: TGTGCCAGCAGCTCTTCTTTACGGGAGCAGTACTTC. Encoded protein: CASSSSLREQYF.

CDR3 nucleotide sequence: TGTGCCAGCATGGCCCAGGGGAACACCGGGGAGCTGTTTTTT. Its protein product is CASMAQGNTGELFF. The chain couples TRBV6-1 to TRBJ2-2; perhaps TRBD1 as D (5 bases). Germline-derived CDR1 and CDR2 are MNHNS and SASEGT. The V gene lost 7 bases and the J gene lost 1 base, with 10 bases spanning the gap. The CDR3 covers 14 residues.

The genes are TRBV28 and TRBJ2-7; TRBD2 might be the D (5 bases). Trimming took 6 bases from V and 2 from J, leaving 17 bases between them. Germline V gene lookup returns CDR1 MDHEN and CDR2 SYDVKM. CDR3 length equals 15 residues. As DNA, the CDR3 is TGTGCCAGCAGCCCCCGGCGTCTAGCCCCCTACGAGCAGTACTTC. Protein: CASSPRRLAPYEQYF.

The chain combines TRBV6-5 with TRBJ2-5; 10 bases are shared with TRBD2. This CDR3 region has 15 residues. V lost 6 bases to trimming and J lost 2 bases; unmatched junction nucleotides: 6. CDR1 is MNHEY and CDR2 is SVGAGI in the germline V gene. Here the CDR3 reads CASRRTSGAQETQYF. The DNA for the CDR3 is TGTGCCAGCAGACGGACTAGCGGAGCACAAGAGACCCAGTACTTC.

This chain joins TRBV6-6 and TRBJ1-3; D remains unclear. Between the trimmed V and J ends, which lost 6 bases and 0 bases, there was a span of 6 bases. Germline V gives CDR1 MNHNY, CDR2 SVGAGI (reference sequence). The CDR3 is 13 residues long. The chain's CDR3 is CASSPLSGNTIYF. The DNA of the CDR3 is TGTGCCAGCAGCCCCCTCTCTGGAAACACCATATATTTT.

The chain combines TRBV19 with TRBJ2-1; 14 nucleotides line up with TRBD2. Germline CDR1 and CDR2: LNHDA and SQIVND (reference sequence). Trimming removed 6 bases from V and 5 bases from J; junction bases left unmatched: 9. The CDR3 totals 17 residues. The CDR3 here is CASRVTSGGDPNNEQFF. CDR3 in DNA: TGTGCCAGTAGGGTGACTAGCGGGGGGGATCCGAACAATGAGCAGTTCTTC.